The 19 T cell receptor beta chains below were found in one sample sequenced in a study of cytomegalovirus exposure and HLA in healthy donors. Amplification used 60 Vbeta primers and 13 Jbeta primers. Clones were read by immunoSEQ multiplex PCR, and TCRdb kept only the in-frame ones, dropping some. Seen here are 75,000 or so clones, 74% observed once, and the top ten hold approximately 21%. The specimen was PBMCs. These receptors were obtained from a woman aged 25 to 45 in good health and CMV-seropositive.

The chain combines TRBV27 with TRBJ2-7, with no clear D. Trimming stripped 2 bases from V and 4 bases from J, with 6 bases between. CDR3 length equals 12 residues. CDR1 is MNHEY and CDR2 is SMNVEV in the germline V gene (reference sequence). CDR3 amino acids: CASSLVGYEQYF. DNA for the CDR3: TGTGCCAGCAGTTTAGTCGGGTACGAGCAGTACTTC.

The rearrangement joins TRBV30 to TRBJ2-2, with D uncertain. Looked up from germline, CDR1 is GTSNPN and CDR2 is SVGIG (reference sequence). This CDR3 comprises 16 residues. With 2 bases removed from V and 5 bases from J, the gap between germline ends came to 18 bases. The CDR3 here is CAWSPPLRLGTGELFF. DNA of the CDR3: TGTGCCTGGAGTCCCCCTTTGCGCCTCGGGACCGGGGAGCTGTTTTTT.

The rearrangement links TRBV28 to TRBJ1-2; 10 bases fit TRBD1. The CDR3 contains 15 residues. The ends lost 6 bases at V and 5 bases at J; junction bases unmatched: 9. CDR1 MDHEN and CDR2 SYDVKM come from the germline V gene. This CDR3 reads CASSLDRGRLYGYTF. DNA of the CDR3: TGTGCCAGCAGCCTTGACAGGGGGCGCCTATATGGCTACACCTTC.

V is TRBV29-1 and J is TRBJ2-1, with TRBD2 matching over 11 bases. The germline CDR1 and CDR2 sequences are SQVTM and ANQGSEA. The trim removed 7 bases at V and 7 bases at J, leaving 9 bases unmatched. There are 14 residues in the CDR3. The CDR3 here is CSARASGRPNEQFF. The CDR3 region has the DNA TGCAGCGCCCGGGCTAGCGGGAGGCCTAATGAGCAGTTCTTC.

The table lists this clone with a few counts. V and J are TRBV6-5 and TRBJ1-2; the D is unclear. V lost 2 bases and J lost 4, with 11 bases in between. The CDR3 is 14 residues long. CDR1 and CDR2 from the germline V gene are MNHEY and SVGAGI. The CDR3 sequence: CASSYQGGPYGYTF. For the CDR3, the DNA is TGTGCCAGCAGTTACCAAGGCGGGCCCTATGGCTACACCTTC.

The chain links TRBV7-9 to TRBJ2-2; a possible D gene is TRBD1 (6 bases). Trimming took off 5 bases at V and 1 base at J, with 8 bases between the two ends. CDR1 and CDR2 (germline): SEHNR, FQNEAQ (reference sequence). The CDR3 covers 14 residues. CDR3 residues: CASSRGWNTGELFF. The CDR3 nucleotides are TGTGCCAGCAGCAGGGGGTGGAACACCGGGGAGCTGTTTTTT.

The chain employs TRBV28 and TRBJ1-5; a weak D match, TRBD1 (5 bases). Germline values: CDR1 MDHEN, CDR2 SYDVKM. The CDR3 is 14 residues long. V lost 1 base and J lost 5, with 9 bases in between. Here the CDR3 reads CASSLSQGYQPQHF. The DNA of the CDR3 is TGTGCCAGCAGTTTATCCCAGGGCTATCAGCCCCAGCATTTT.

The chain links TRBV29-1 to TRBJ2-1; possibly TRBD2 for D (6 bases). In germline, CDR1 is SQVTM, CDR2 ANQGSEA. The CDR3 has 15 amino acids. The CDR3 bases are TGCAAACAAGCGTCCGGGAGAACGGGTCAGGGTGAGCAGTTCTTC. Translation: CKQASGRTGQGEQFF.

This clone has just a few counts. The genes are TRBV28 and TRBJ2-5; 9 bases align to TRBD2. Germline values: CDR1 MDHEN, CDR2 SYDVKM. Germline trimming cut 5 bases from V and 7 bases from J; bases unmatched to any gene: 8. The CDR3 contains 14 residues. The CDR3 region has the DNA TGTGCCAGCAGTCCGAGCGGGAGGAGCGGGACCCAGTACTTC. Protein sequence: CASSPSGRSGTQYF.

The genes are TRBV30 and TRBJ2-2; 8 positions agree with TRBD2. This CDR3 comprises 14 residues. The ends lost 5 bases at V and 5 bases at J; junction bases unmatched: 7. The V gene's germline CDR1 is GTSNPN and CDR2 SVGIG (reference sequence). CDR3 protein: CAWGRLAPTGELFF. CDR3 DNA: TGTGCCTGGGGCAGACTAGCGCCTACCGGGGAGCTGTTTTTT.

The gene calls are TRBV4-2 and TRBJ2-1, with D unclear. This CDR3 has 13 residues. CDR1 and CDR2 (germline): LGHNA, YNFKEQ. The germline V and J ends were trimmed by 1 base and 9 bases, with 10 bases remaining between them. CDR3 coding DNA: TGTGCCAGCAGCCAAGTCCCAGGTATTGAGCAGTTCTTC. Translating it yields CASSQVPGIEQFF.

The rearrangement joins TRBV6-5 to TRBJ2-2; possible D gene TRBD1, 6 bases. Trimming removed 2 bases at V and 8 bases at J, with 15 bases between. CDR1 and CDR2 from the germline V gene are MNHEY and SVGAGI. This CDR3 is 15 amino acids long. CDR3 DNA: TGTGCCAGCAGTTACGGACAGAAGCGTGGTGGGGAGCTGTTTTTT. This translates into CASSYGQKRGGELFF.

The sample holds one count of this clone. The gene calls are TRBV5-1 and TRBJ1-2; no reliable D call. Germline CDR1 and CDR2: SGHRS and YFSETQ. V shed 5 bases and J shed 3 bases, with 8 bases lying between them. The CDR3 contains 12 residues. The CDR3 sequence: CASRQTDYGYTF. CDR3 bases: TGCGCCAGCAGACAGACGGACTATGGCTACACCTTC.

This clone was seen once. The genes are TRBV10-1 and TRBJ2-5; 7 bases align to TRBD2. V was clipped by 4 bases and J by 5 bases; unmatched bases: 7. This CDR3 is built from 14 residues. CDR1 and CDR2 from the germline V gene are WNHNN and SYGVQD (reference sequence). CDR3 sequence reads: CASSVSSGAETQYF. In DNA form, the CDR3 reads TGCGCCAGCAGTGTGTCTAGCGGCGCGGAGACCCAGTACTTC.

V gene TRBV30 combines with J gene TRBJ2-1; 9 bases agree with TRBD2. Per germline, CDR1 GTSNPN and CDR2 SVGIG (reference sequence). V was pared by 2 bases and J by 4 bases, with 9 bases of the junction left unmatched. CDR3 size: 16 residues. The CDR3 DNA is TGTGCCTGGAGTCCAGCTAGGCGGGGGGGATACAATGAGCAGTTCTTC. Its translation: CAWSPARRGGYNEQFF.

The rearrangement uses TRBV7-9 and TRBJ1-5, with a possible D match to TRBD1 (5 bases). This CDR3 contains 14 residues. Between the trimmed V and J ends, which lost 5 bases and 9 bases, there was a span of 17 bases. CDR1 is SEHNR and CDR2 is FQNEAQ in the germline V gene (reference sequence). The CDR3 sequence: CASSRAGSTWPQHF. The CDR3 DNA sequence: TGTGCCAGCAGCCGGGCAGGGTCGACTTGGCCCCAGCATTTT.

The chain carries TRBV7-6 and TRBJ2-3, with D unclear. This CDR3 comprises 14 residues. Germline CDR1 is SGHVS and CDR2 is FNYEAQ. The V end lost 0 bases, the J end lost 4 bases, and 8 bases lay between the germline ends. The CDR3 DNA reads as TGTGCCAGCAGCTTAGCTGTTCGGGCAGATACGCAGTATTTT. Amino acids: CASSLAVRADTQYF.

The chain employs TRBV10-3 and TRBJ1-1; 8 bases align to TRBD1. The CDR3 runs 13 residues. The germline gives CDR1 ENHRY, CDR2 SYGVKD. Trimming removed 11 bases from V and 6 bases from J; junction bases left unmatched: 11. The CDR3 bases are TGTGCCGCGAAGACAGGGGTTGGGGCTGAAGCTTTCTTT. As protein: CAAKTGVGAEAFF.

This chain connects TRBV2 to TRBJ1-1; TRBD1 matches 12 bases. J was trimmed by 4 bases and V by 0 bases; bases with no gene match: 9. CDR1 is SNHLY and CDR2 is FYNNEI in the germline V gene. CDR3 length: 18 residues. The CDR3 region has the DNA TGTGCCAGCAGTGAAGCCACCGGGACAGGGGGCAGGGGCACTGAAGCTTTCTTT. This codes for CASSEATGTGGRGTEAFF.